This T cell receptor beta chain stems from a study of shared clonotypes between healthy human individuals. Study information: There were three CD4 naive, three CD4 memory, two CD8 naive and one CD8 memory plates per donor. The study's findings and limits: Only blood samples were collected, and tissue repertoires likely differ. Naive CD4 clonotypes overlapped across several donors at 4.5% to 5.5%.

The assay was immunoSEQ multiplex PCR, and TCRdb's table has in-frame clones only and misses some. The table lists about 2 million clones, roughly 95% of them singletons. A note on this clone: Its antigen is undetermined.

Cells designated naive CD8 were CD45RO-negative and were positively selected for CCR7, with terminally differentiated effector memory CD45RA+ cells excluded. Trimming took 4 bases from V and 7 from J; bases not matched to a gene: 9. Germline assignment: CDR1 SGHNT and CDR2 YENEEA. The CDR3 totals 16 residues. This sequence joins TRBV11-3 and TRBJ2-1; TRBD1 aligns across 11 bases. The specimen sequenced was naive CD8+ T cells sorted from blood. The receptor was derived from a man aged 18 to 29 in good health. CDR3 amino acids: CASSYPGQGVDNEQFF. As DNA, the CDR3 is TGTGCCAGCAGCTACCCGGGACAGGGGGTTGATAATGAGCAGTTCTTC.